This T cell receptor (beta chain) was captured by sequencing in a study of PD-1 blockade in classical Hodgkin lymphoma. Study-level findings and limits: Only CD4+ TCR diversity, not CD8+, had risen significantly by C4D1.

Worth noting for this clone: The antigen remains unidentified.

Sequencing used immunoSEQ multiplex PCR; TCRdb keeps in-frame clones, though not all of them. The sample holds about 35,000 clones; approximately 82% are singletons and the top ten take approximately 15%. Every patient had relapsed following autologous stem cell transplantation, and cohorts differed in brentuximab vedotin exposure. This clonotype was sampled from a human donor with classical Hodgkin lymphoma. This specimen was peripheral blood mononuclear cells (PBMCs), taken before the second cycle of nivolumab.

The CDR3 spells CASSPGAGGDTEAFF. CDR3 in DNA: TGTGCCAGCAGCCCTGGGGCCGGGGGGGACACTGAAGCTTTCTTT. This chain connects TRBV7-9 to TRBJ1-1, with D perhaps matching TRBD1 (5 bases). Germline CDR1 and CDR2: SEHNR and FQNEAQ (reference sequence). V lost 5 bases and J 3 bases, leaving 16 bases between the germline ends. The CDR3 extends over 15 amino acids.